This is a list of T cell receptor beta chains from one sample in a study of blood T cell repertoires in COVID-19. Sequencing was performed with immunoSEQ multiplex PCR; in TCRdb, only in-frame clones are kept and a portion is missing. The table has about 400,000 clones, 88% seen once; the top ten hold around 1.9%. The specimen sequenced was PBMCs or T cells enriched from blood (not recorded which). The receptors come from a woman aged 40-49 years with acute COVID-19. CDR3s include the opening cysteine and the closing phenylalanine or tryptophan.

TRBV5-6	TRBJ2-5	CASSLGGQETQYF
TRBV5-4	TRBJ1-2	CASSPTAADDYGYTF
TRBV2	TRBJ2-3	CASRVRLDTDTQYF
TRBV7-9	TRBJ2-2	CASSLEGALNTGELFF
TRBV10-3	TRBJ1-1	CAISSSRAEAFF
TRBV19	TRBJ1-5	CASSHRTDSNQPQHF
TRBV29-1	TRBJ1-1	CSVEGWAANTEAFF
TRBV5-1	TRBJ1-2	CASSETGYGYTF
TRBV7-2	TRBJ1-1	CASSRDFGTEAFF
TRBV4-1	TRBJ1-1	CASSQQGAYTEAFF
TRBV5-1	TRBJ1-1	CASSAGQPNTEAFF
TRBV18	TRBJ1-1	CASSPGTGYTEAFF